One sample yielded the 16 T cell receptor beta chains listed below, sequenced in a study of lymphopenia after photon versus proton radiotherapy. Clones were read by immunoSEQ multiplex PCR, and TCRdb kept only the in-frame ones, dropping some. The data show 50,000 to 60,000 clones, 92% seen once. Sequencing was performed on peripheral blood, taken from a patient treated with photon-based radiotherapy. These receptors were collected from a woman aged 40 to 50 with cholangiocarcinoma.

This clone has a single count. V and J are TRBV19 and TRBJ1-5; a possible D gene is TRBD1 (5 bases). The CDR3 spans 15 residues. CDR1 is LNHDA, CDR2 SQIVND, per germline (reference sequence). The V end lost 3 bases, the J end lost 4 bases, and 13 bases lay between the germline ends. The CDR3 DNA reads TGTGCCAGTAGTATTGGCCAGGGAGCAAATCAGCCCCAGCATTTT. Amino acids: CASSIGQGANQPQHF.

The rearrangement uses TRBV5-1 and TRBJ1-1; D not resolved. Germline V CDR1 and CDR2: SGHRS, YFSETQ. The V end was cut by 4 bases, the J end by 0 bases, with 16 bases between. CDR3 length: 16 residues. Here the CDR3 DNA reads TGCGCCAGCAGCCTTACGCGGGTCGGGATGAACACTGAAGCTTTCTTT. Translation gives CASSLTRVGMNTEAFF. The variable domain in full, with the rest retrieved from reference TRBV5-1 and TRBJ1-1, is KAGVTQTPRYLIKTRGQQVTLSCSPISGHRSVSWYQQTPGQGLQFLFEYFSETQRNKGNFPGRFSGRQFSNSRSEMNVSTLELGDSALYLCASSLTRVGMNTEAFFGQGTRLTVV.

The CDR3 DNA reads TGTGCCAGCAGCGTGGGAGGGGACGGCTATGGCTACACCTTC. This sequence encodes CASSVGGDGYGYTF. This sequence joins TRBV9 and TRBJ1-2, with D perhaps TRBD1 (5 bases). The CDR3 runs 14 residues. V was clipped by 2 bases and J by 4 bases, with 12 bases between them. Per the germline V gene, CDR1 is SGDLS and CDR2 is YYNGEE.

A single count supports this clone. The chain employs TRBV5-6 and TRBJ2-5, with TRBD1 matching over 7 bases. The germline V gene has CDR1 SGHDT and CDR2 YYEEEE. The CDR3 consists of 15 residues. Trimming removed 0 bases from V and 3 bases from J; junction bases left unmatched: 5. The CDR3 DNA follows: TGTGCCAGCAGCTTGGTCGGGACAGTTAAAGAGACCCAGTACTTC. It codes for CASSLVGTVKETQYF.

The DNA of the CDR3 is TGTGCCAGTAGTACCAGGACGACCGGAGGTAACGAGCAGTACTTC. Protein: CASSTRTTGGNEQYF. The chain recombines TRBV19 with TRBJ2-7; weak D call: TRBD2 (5 bases). Germline assignment: CDR1 LNHDA and CDR2 SQIVND (reference sequence). V lost 4 bases and J lost 5, with 18 bases in between. The CDR3 sequence is 15 residues long. The full variable domain, rest sourced from reference TRBV19 and TRBJ2-7, is DGGITQSPKYLFRKEGQNVTLSCEQNLNHDAMYWYRQDPGQGLRLIYYSQIVNDFQKGDIAEGYSVSREKKESFPLTVTSAQKNPTAFYLCASSTRTTGGNEQYFGPGTRLTVT.

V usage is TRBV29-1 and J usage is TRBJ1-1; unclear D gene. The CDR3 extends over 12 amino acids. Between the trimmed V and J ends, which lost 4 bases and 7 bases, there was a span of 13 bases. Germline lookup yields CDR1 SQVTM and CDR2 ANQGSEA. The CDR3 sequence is CSVGEGEGEAFF. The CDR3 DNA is TGCAGCGTTGGAGAAGGAGAAGGTGAAGCTTTCTTT.

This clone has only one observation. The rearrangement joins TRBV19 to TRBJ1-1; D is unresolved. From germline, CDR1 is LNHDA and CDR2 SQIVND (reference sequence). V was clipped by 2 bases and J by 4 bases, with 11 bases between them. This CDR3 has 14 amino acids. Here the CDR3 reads CASSIMGVATEAFF. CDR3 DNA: TGTGCCAGTAGTATAATGGGAGTAGCCACTGAAGCTTTCTTT. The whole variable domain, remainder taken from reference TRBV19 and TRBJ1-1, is DGGITQSPKYLFRKEGQNVTLSCEQNLNHDAMYWYRQDPGQGLRLIYYSQIVNDFQKGDIAEGYSVSREKKESFPLTVTSAQKNPTAFYLCASSIMGVATEAFFGQGTRLTVV.

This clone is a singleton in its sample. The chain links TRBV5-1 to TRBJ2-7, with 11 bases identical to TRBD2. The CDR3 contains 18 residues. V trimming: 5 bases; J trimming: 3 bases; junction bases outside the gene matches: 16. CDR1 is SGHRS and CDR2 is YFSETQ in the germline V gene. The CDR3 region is CASSSTTPGLAAVYEQYF. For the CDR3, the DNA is TGCGCCAGCAGTTCTACTACCCCGGGACTAGCGGCGGTCTACGAGCAGTACTTC.

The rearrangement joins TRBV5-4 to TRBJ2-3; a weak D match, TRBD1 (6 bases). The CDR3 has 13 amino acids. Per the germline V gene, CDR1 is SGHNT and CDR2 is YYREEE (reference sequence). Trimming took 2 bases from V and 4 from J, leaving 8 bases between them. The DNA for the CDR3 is TGTGCCAGCAGCTTCGCAGGGGCAGATACGCAGTATTTT. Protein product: CASSFAGADTQYF.

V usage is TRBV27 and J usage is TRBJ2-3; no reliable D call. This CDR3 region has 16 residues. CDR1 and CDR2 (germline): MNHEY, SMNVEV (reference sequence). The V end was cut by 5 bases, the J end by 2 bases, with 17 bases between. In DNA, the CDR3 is TGTGCCAGCAGTCTGTCAATTACGGCCTCCACAGATACGCAGTATTTT. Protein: CASSLSITASTDTQYF.

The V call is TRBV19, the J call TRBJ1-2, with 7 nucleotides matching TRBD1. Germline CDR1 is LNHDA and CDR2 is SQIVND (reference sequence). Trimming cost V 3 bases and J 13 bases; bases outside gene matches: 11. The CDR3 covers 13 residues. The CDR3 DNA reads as TGTGCCAGTAGTATCACAAGGGACAGCCTTTGCACCTTC. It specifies CASSITRDSLCTF.

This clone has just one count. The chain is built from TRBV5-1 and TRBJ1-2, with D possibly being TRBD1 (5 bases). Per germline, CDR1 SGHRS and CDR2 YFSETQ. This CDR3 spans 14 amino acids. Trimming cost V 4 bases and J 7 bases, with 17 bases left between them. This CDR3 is CASSVGPGERGYTF. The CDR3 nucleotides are TGCGCCAGCAGCGTGGGGCCGGGGGAACGTGGCTACACCTTC.

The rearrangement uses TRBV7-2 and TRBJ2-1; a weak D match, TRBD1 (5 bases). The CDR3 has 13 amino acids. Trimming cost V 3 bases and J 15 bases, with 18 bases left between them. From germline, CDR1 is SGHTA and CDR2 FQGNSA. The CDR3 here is CASSLMLTARRFF. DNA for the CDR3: TGTGCCAGCAGCTTGATGTTGACAGCCCGTCGGTTCTTC.

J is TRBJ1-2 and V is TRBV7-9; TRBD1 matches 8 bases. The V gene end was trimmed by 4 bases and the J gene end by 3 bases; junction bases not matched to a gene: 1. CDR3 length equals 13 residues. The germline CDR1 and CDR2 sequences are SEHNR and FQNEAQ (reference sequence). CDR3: CASSSTGDYGYTF. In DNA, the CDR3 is TGTGCCAGCAGCTCGACAGGGGACTATGGCTACACCTTC.

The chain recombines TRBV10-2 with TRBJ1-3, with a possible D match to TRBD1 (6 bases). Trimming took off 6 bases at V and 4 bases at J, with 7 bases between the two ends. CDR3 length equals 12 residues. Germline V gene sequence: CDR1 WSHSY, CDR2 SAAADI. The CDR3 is CASSGQGNTIYF. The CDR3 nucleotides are TGCGCCAGCAGCGGACAGGGAAACACCATATATTTT.

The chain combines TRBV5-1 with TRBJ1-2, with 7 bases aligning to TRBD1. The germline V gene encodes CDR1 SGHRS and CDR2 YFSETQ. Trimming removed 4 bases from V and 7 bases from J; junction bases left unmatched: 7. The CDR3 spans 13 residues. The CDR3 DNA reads TGCGCCAGCAGCCTCGGGACAGACCTTGGCTACACCTTC. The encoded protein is CASSLGTDLGYTF. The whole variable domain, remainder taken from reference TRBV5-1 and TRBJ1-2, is KAGVTQTPRYLIKTRGQQVTLSCSPISGHRSVSWYQQTPGQGLQFLFEYFSETQRNKGNFPGRFSGRQFSNSRSEMNVSTLELGDSALYLCASSLGTDLGYTFGSGTRLTVV.